This TCR beta chain came from a study of early T cells in non-severe SARS-CoV-2 infection. About the research overall: RNA in bulk from unsorted whole blood was sequenced, and chains were unpaired.

The protocol attached unique molecular identifiers to individual cDNA molecules. TCRdb ran MiXCR on the 5' RACE reads and lists one entry per CDR3 protein. The sample records 55,000 to 70,000 distinct CDR3 sequences, around 6% being singletons. This clonotype was picked up many times. The germline V gene encodes CDR1 SGHRS and CDR2 YFSETQ. The CDR3 sequence is 16 residues long. V shed 0 bases and J 1 base; nucleotides not matched to a gene: 2. The sequence came from an adult who was a healthcare worker with PCR-confirmed SARS-CoV-2 infection or an uninfected control (not recorded which). Input material: whole blood. The chain has TRBV5-1 and TRBJ1-5; TRBD1 agrees at 9 bases. The CDR3 DNA reads as TGCGCCAGCAGCTTGGCGGGACAGGGAAGCAATCAGCCCCAGCATTTT. The encoded protein is CASSLAGQGSNQPQHF. Full variable domain (outside the CDR3, taken from reference TRBV5-1 and TRBJ1-5): KAGVTQTPRYLIKTRGQQVTLSCSPISGHRSVSWYQQTPGQGLQFLFEYFSETQRNKGNFPGRFSGRQFSNSRSEMNVSTLELGDSALYLCASSLAGQGSNQPQHFGDGTRLSIL.